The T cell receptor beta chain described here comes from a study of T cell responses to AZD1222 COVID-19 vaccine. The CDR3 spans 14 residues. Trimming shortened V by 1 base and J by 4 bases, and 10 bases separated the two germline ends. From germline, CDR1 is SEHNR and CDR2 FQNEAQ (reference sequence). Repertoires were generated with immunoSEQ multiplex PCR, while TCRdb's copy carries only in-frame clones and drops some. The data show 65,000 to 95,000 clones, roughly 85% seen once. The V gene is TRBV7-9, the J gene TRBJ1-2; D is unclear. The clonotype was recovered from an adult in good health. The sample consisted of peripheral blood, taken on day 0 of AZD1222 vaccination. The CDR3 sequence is CASSLEGRGYGYTF. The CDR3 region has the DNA TGTGCCAGCAGCTTAGAGGGCCGAGGCTATGGCTACACCTTC.